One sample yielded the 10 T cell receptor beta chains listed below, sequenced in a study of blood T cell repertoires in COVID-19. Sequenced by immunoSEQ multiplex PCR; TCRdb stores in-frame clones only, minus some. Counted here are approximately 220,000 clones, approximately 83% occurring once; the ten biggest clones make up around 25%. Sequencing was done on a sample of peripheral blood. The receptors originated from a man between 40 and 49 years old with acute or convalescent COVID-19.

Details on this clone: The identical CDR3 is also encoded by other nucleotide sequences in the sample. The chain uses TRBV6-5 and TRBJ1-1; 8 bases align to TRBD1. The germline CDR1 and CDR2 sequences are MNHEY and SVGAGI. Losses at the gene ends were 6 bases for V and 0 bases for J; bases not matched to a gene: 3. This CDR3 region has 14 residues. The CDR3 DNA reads TGTGCCAGCAGCAGACAGGGGATGAACACTGAAGCTTTCTTT. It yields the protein CASSRQGMNTEAFF.

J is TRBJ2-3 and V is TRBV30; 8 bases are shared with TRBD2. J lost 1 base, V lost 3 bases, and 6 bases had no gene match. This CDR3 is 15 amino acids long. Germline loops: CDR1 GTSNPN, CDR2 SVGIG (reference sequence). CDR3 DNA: TGTGCCTGGAGCCAGCGGCGGGAGGGCACAGATACGCAGTATTTT. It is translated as CAWSQRREGTDTQYF. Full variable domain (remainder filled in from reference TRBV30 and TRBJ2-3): SQTIHQWPATLVQPVGSPLSLECTVEGTSNPNLYWYRQAAGRGLQLLFYSVGIGQISSEVPQNLSASRPQDRQFILSSKKLLLSDSGFYLCAWSQRREGTDTQYFGPGTRLTVL.

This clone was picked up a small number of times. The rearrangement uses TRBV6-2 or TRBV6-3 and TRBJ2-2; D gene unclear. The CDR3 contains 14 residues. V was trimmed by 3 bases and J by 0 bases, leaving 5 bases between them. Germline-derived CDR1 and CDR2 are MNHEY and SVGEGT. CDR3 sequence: CASSYQTNTGELFF. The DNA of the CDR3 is TGTGCCAGCAGTTATCAGACGAACACCGGGGAGCTGTTTTTT.

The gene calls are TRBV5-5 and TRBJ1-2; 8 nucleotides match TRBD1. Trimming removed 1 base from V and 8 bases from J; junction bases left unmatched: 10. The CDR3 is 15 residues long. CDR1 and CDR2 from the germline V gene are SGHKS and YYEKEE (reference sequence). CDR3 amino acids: CASSLLYGRGHGYTF. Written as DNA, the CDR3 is TGTGCCAGCAGCTTGTTGTATGGCAGGGGGCACGGCTACACCTTC.

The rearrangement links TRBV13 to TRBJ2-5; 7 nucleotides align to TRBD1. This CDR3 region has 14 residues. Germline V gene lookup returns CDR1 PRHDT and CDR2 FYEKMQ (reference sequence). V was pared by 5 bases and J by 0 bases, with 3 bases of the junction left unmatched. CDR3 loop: CASSRDSHQETQYF. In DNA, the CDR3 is TGTGCCAGCAGCCGGGACAGCCACCAAGAGACCCAGTACTTC.

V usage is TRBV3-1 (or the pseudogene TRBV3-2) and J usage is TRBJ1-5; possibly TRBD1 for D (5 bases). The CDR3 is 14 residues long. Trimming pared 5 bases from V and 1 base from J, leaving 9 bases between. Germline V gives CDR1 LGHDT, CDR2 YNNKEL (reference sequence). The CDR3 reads CASSWGRSNQPQHF. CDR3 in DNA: TGTGCCAGCAGCTGGGGCAGAAGCAATCAGCCCCAGCATTTT.

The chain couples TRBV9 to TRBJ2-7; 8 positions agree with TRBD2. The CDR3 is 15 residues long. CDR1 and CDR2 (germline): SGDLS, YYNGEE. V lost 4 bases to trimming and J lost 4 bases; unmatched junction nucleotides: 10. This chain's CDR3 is CASSQSSGYGYEQYF. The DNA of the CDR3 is TGTGCCAGCAGCCAGTCTAGCGGGTATGGGTACGAGCAGTACTTC.

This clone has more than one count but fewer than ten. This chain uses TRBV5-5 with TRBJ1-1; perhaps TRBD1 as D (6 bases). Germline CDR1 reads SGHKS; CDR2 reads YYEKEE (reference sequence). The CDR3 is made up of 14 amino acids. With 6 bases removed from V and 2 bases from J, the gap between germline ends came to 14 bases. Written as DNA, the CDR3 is TGTGCCAGCACCTGGGTAGGGGGTAACACTGAAGCTTTCTTT. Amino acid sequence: CASTWVGGNTEAFF. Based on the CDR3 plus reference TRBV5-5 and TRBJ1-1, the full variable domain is DAGVTQSPTHLIKTRGQQVTLRCSPISGHKSVSWYQQVLGQGPQFIFQYYEKEERGRGNFPDRFSARQFPNYSSELNVNALLLGDSALYLCASTWVGGNTEAFFGQGTRLTVV.

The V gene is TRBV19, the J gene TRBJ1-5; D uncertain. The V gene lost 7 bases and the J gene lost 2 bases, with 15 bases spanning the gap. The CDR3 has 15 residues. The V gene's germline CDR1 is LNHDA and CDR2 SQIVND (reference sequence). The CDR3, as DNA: TGTGCCAGTACAAGACTCCCGAGGGGCAATCAGCCCCAGCATTTT. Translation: CASTRLPRGNQPQHF.

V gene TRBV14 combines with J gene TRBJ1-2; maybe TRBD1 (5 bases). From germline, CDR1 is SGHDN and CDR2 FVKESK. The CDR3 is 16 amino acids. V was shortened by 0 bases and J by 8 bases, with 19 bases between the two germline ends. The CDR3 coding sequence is TGTGCCAGCAGCCAAGATCTTACAGCCAGGGCGAGGGGCTACACCTTC. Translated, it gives CASSQDLTARARGYTF.